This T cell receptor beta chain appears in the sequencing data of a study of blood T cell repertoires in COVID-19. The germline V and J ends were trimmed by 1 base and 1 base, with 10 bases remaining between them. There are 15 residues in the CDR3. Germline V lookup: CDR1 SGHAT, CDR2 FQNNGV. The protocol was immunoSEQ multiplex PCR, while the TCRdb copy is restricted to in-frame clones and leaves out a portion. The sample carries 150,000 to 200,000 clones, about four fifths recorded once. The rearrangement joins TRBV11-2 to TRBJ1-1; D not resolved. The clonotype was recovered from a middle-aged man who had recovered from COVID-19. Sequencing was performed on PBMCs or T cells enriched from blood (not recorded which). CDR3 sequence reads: CASSLVPGGNTEAFF. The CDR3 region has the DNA TGTGCCAGCAGCTTAGTTCCGGGAGGGAACACTGAAGCTTTCTTT.